This TCR beta chain was captured in a study of shared clonotypes between healthy human individuals. The data were produced by immunoSEQ multiplex PCR, yet TCRdb's version contains in-frame clones alone and is incomplete. The table shows fewer than 1.8 million clones, with roughly 98.5% occurring only once. This CDR3 is built from 14 residues. Germline CDR1 reads GTSNPN; CDR2 reads SVGIG (reference sequence). V lost 0 bases and J 4 bases, leaving 12 bases between the germline ends. This rearrangement joins TRBV30 to TRBJ1-1, with D unclear. The sequencing input was naive CD4+ T cells sorted from blood. The subset denotes: CD45RA+ positively selected. The sequence was obtained from a young man in good health. The DNA for the CDR3 is TGTGCCTGGAGTGTAACCCGTCATAGCACTGAAGCTTTCTTT. Translation gives CAWSVTRHSTEAFF.